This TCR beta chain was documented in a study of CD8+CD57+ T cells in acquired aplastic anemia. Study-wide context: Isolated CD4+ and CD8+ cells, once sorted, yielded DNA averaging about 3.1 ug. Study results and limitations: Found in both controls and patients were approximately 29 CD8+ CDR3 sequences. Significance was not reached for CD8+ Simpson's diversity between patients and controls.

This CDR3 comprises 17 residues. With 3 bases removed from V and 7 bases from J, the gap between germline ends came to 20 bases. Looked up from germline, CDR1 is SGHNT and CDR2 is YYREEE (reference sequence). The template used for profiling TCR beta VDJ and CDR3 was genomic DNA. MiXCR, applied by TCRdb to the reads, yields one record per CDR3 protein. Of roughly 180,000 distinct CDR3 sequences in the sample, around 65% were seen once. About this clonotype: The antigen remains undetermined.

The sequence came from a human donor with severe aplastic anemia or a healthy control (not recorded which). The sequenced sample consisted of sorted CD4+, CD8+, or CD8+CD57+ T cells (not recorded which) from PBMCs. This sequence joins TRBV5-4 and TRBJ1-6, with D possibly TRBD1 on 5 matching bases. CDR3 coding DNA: TGTGCCAGCAGCTCTAGTATCATGGGGGGATTAAATTCACCCCTCCACTTT. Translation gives CASSSSIMGGLNSPLHF.